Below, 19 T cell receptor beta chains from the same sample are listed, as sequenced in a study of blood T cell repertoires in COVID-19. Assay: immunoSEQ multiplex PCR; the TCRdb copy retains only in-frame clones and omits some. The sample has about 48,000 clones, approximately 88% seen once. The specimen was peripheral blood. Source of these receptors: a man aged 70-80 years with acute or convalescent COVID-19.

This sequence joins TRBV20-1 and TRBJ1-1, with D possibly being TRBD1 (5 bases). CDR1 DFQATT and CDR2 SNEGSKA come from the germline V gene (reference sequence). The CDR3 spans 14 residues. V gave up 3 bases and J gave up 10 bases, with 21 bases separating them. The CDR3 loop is CSASPGTGVYVAFF. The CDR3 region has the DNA TGCAGTGCTAGTCCCGGGACGGGGGTTTATGTAGCTTTCTTT.

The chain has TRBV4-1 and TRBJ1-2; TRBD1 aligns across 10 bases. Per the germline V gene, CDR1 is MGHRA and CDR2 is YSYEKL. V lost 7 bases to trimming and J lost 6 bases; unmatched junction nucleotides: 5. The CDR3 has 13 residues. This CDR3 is CASTGQGVNGYTF. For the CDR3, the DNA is TGCGCCAGCACCGGACAGGGGGTGAATGGCTACACCTTC.

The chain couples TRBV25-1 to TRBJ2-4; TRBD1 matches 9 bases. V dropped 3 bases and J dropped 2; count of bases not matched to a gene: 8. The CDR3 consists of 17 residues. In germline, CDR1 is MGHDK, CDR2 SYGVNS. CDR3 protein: CASSDSGTGSSKNIQYF. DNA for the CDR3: TGTGCCAGCAGTGACTCCGGGACAGGGTCTTCCAAAAACATTCAGTACTTC.

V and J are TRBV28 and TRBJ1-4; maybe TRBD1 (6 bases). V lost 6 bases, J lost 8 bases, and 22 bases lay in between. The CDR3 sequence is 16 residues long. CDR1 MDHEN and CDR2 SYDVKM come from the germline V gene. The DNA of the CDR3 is TGTGCCAGCAGCCCCGGAGGGGGGGTGCGTGTCGAAAAACTGTTTTTT. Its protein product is CASSPGGGVRVEKLFF.

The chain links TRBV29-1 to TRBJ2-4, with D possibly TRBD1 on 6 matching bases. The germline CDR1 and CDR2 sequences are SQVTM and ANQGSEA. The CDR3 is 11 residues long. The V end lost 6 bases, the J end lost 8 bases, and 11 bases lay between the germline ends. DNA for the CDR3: TGCAGCGTGAGAGGGGGAGACATTCAGTACTTC. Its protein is CSVRGGDIQYF.

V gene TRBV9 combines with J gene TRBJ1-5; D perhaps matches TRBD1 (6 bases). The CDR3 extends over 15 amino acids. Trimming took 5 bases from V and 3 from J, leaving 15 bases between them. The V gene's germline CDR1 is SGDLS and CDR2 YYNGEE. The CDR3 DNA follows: TGTGCCAGCAGTACCGGGGGGGCTTTCAATCAGCCCCAGCATTTT. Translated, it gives CASSTGGAFNQPQHF.

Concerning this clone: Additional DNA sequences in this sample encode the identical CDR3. DNA of the CDR3: TGCGCCAGCAGCTTGGGAGGACAGGGGACCTATGGCTACACCTTC. As protein: CASSLGGQGTYGYTF. The chain uses TRBV5-1 and TRBJ1-2, with TRBD1 identical over 9 bases. Germline CDR1 SGHRS, CDR2 YFSETQ. V lost 0 bases and J lost 4; bases outside the gene matches: 4. The CDR3 covers 15 residues.

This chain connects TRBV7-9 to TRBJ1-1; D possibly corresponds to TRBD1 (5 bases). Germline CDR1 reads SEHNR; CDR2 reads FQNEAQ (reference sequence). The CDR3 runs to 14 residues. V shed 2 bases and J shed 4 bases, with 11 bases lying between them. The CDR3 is CASSLNSGGTEAFF. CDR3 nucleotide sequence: TGTGCCAGCAGCTTAAATTCGGGGGGCACTGAAGCTTTCTTT.

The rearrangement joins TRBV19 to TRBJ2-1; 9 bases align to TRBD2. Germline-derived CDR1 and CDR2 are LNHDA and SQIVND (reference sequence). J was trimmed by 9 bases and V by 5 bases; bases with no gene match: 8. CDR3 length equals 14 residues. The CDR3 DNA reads TGTGCCAGTAGTCTGGCGGGGGGGCTAACTGAGCAGTTCTTC. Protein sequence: CASSLAGGLTEQFF.

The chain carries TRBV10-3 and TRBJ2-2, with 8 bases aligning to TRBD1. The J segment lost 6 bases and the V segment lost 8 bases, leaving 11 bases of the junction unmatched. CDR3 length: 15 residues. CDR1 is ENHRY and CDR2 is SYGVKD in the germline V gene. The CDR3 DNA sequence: TGTGCCATCCCGCGTAGGACAGGGTTTTCCGGGGAGCTGTTTTTT. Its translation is CAIPRRTGFSGELFF.

CDR3 in DNA: TGTGCCAGCAGTCCCAGGGAGGATTCACCCCTCCACTTT. Protein product: CASSPREDSPLHF. This chain joins TRBV6-5 and TRBJ1-6, with D maybe TRBD1 (5 bases). The CDR3 is 13 amino acids. Trimming stripped 5 bases from V and 8 bases from J, with 10 bases between. CDR1 is MNHEY and CDR2 is SVGAGI in the germline V gene.

CDR3 residues: CASSLGDTDNQPQHF. DNA of the CDR3: TGTGCCAGCAGCTTGGGGGACACGGACAATCAGCCCCAGCATTTT. V gene TRBV5-4 combines with J gene TRBJ1-5; D may be TRBD1 (6 bases). In germline, CDR1 is SGHNT, CDR2 YYREEE (reference sequence). V was clipped by 0 bases and J by 3 bases, with 10 bases between them. CDR3 size: 15 residues.

For the CDR3, the DNA is TGTGCCAGCAGCCGCCTCGGGACAGGGGACGAGTTGCGCGGCTACACCTTC. Amino acid sequence: CASSRLGTGDELRGYTF. The chain combines TRBV4-2 with TRBJ1-2; TRBD1 agrees at 10 bases. The germline CDR1 and CDR2 sequences are LGHNA and YNFKEQ. V was clipped by 4 bases and J by 8 bases; unmatched bases: 16. The CDR3 totals 17 residues.

The CDR3 protein is CSVADTNSNQPQHF. The DNA for the CDR3 is TGCAGCGTGGCCGACACGAATAGCAATCAGCCCCAGCATTTT. The V gene is TRBV29-1, the J gene TRBJ1-5; no definite D call. Germline V gene data show CDR1 as SQVTM and CDR2 as ANQGSEA. CDR3 size: 14 residues. V was cut by 6 bases and J by 0 bases, with 12 bases left in between.

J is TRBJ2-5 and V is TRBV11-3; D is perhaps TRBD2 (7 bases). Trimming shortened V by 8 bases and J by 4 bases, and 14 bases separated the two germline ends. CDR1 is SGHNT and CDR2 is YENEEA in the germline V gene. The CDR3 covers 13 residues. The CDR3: CASGQGRGETQYF. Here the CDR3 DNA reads TGTGCCAGCGGCCAGGGGAGGGGAGAGACCCAGTACTTC.

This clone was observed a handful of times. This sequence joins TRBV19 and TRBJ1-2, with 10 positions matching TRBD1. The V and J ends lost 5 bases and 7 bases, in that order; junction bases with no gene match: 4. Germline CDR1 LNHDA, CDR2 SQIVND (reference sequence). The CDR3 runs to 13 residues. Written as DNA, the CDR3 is TGTGCCAGTAGTGAGGGACAGGGGACTGGCTACACCTTC. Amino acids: CASSEGQGTGYTF.

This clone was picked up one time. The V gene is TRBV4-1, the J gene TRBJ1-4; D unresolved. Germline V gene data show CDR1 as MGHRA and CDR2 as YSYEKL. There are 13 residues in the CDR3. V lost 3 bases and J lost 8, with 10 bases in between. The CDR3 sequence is CASSQAGEEKLFF. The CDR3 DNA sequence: TGCGCCAGCAGCCAGGCTGGAGAAGAAAAACTGTTTTTT.

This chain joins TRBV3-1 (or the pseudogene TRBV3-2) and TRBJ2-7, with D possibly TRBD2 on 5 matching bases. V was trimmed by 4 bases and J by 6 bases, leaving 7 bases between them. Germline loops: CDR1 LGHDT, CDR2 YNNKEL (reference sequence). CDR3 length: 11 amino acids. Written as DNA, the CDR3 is TGTGCCAGCAGCCCCGGGGTCGAGCAGTACTTC. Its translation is CASSPGVEQYF.

The CDR3 DNA reads as TGTGCCAGCAGCCAAAGACAAGACAATGAGCAGTTCTTC. Amino acids: CASSQRQDNEQFF. This chain uses TRBV3-1 (or the pseudogene TRBV3-2) with TRBJ2-1, with D hard to call. Trimming pared 2 bases from V and 5 bases from J, leaving 7 bases between. This CDR3 is 13 amino acids long. Germline V lookup: CDR1 LGHDT, CDR2 YNNKEL (reference sequence).